The entry below describes one TCR beta chain. The authors' processing: Estimated nucleated cell counts came from reference gene primer amplification. Assay: immunoSEQ multiplex PCR; the TCRdb copy retains only in-frame clones and omits some. V, J and clone size were drawn from that table, and D and trimming were deduced from the DNA. The sample lists around 200,000 clones; approximately 90% were seen once. The sample belongs to a study of blood T cell repertoires in COVID-19. Study-wide context: The United States, Italy and Spain supplied acute and convalescent COVID-19 samples. PBMCs, B-cell-depleted T cells, or T cells provided the cDNA or gDNA that made up the material.

The germline V gene encodes CDR1 SGHRS and CDR2 YFSETQ. The CDR3 runs 15 residues. Trimming removed 4 bases from V and 4 bases from J; junction bases left unmatched: 6. Input material: peripheral blood. The origin of this receptor is a man older than 75 with acute or convalescent COVID-19. V gene TRBV5-1 combines with J gene TRBJ2-1; 9 bases fit TRBD1. The chain's CDR3 is CASSKQGAEYNEQFF. The CDR3 bases are TGCGCCAGCAGCAAACAGGGGGCGGAGTACAATGAGCAGTTCTTC. The variable domain in full, with the rest retrieved from reference TRBV5-1 and TRBJ2-1, is KAGVTQTPRYLIKTRGQQVTLSCSPISGHRSVSWYQQTPGQGLQFLFEYFSETQRNKGNFPGRFSGRQFSNSRSEMNVSTLELGDSALYLCASSKQGAEYNEQFFGPGTRLTVL.